This T cell receptor (beta chain) is from a study of cytomegalovirus exposure and HLA in healthy donors. Study summary: 81% of approximately 400 genotyped donors fell in the Caucasian-associated ancestry cluster.

This clone was observed a single time. CDR1 and CDR2 (germline): SGHNT, YYREEE (reference sequence). The CDR3 runs to 16 residues. V shed 5 bases and J shed 8 bases, with 23 bases lying between them. It was with 60 Vbeta and 13 Jbeta primers that the PCR ran. Assay: immunoSEQ multiplex PCR; the TCRdb copy retains only in-frame clones and omits some. Among 100,000 to 150,000 clones listed, 74% were seen once. V is TRBV5-4 and J is TRBJ2-1, with D perhaps matching TRBD2 (9 bases). The source material was PBMCs. The clonotype originates from a man aged 35 to 55 in good health and CMV-seropositive. This chain's CDR3 is CASRMIQGAGGDEQFF. The CDR3 bases are TGTGCCAGCAGGATGATCCAGGGGGCGGGAGGGGATGAGCAGTTCTTC.